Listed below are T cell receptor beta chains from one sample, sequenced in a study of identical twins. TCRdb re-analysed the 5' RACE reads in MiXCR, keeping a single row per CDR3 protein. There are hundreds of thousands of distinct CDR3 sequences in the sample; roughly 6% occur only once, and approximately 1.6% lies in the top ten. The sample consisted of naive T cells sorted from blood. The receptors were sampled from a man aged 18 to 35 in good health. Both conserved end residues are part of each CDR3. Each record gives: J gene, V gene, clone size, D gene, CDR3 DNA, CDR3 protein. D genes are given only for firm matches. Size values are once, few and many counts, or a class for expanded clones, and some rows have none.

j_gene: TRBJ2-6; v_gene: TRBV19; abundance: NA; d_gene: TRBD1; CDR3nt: TGTGCCAGTACCAGAAACACAGGGGCCGGGGCCAACGTCCTGACTTTC; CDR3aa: CASTRNTGAGANVLTF
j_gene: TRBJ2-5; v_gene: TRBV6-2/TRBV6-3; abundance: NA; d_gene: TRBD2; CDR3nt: TGTGCCAGCAGTTCAGCTAGCGGGAGCCGTAAGACCCAGTACTTC; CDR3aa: CASSSASGSRKTQYF
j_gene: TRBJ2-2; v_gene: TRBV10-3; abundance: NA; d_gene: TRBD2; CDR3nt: TGTGCCATCAGTGTTGGCGGGGGGAACACCGGGGAGCTGTTTTTT; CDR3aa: CAISVGGGNTGELFF
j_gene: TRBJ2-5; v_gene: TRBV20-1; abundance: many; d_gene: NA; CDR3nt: TGCAGTGCCGCCCGGGGAGGAGAGACCCAGTACTTC; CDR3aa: CSAARGGETQYF
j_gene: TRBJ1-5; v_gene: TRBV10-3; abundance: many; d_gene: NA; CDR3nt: TGTGCCATCAGTGAGTCGTTAACAGAGGGTCAGCCCCAGCATTTT; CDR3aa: CAISESLTEGQPQHF
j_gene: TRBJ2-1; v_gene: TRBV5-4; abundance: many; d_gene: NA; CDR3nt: TGTGCCAGCAGCTTGGCCCGAGCGGCGGATGAGCAGTTCTTC; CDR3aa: CASSLARAADEQFF
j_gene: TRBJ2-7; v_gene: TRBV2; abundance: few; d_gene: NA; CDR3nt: TGTGCCAGCCAGCAAATCCGGGACACCTACGAGCAGTACTTC; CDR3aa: CASQQIRDTYEQYF
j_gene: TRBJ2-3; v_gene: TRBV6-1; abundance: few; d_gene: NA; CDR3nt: TGTGCCACTCAGTCCGAGGTGGGGTTCACAGATACGCAGTATTTT; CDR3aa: CATQSEVGFTDTQYF
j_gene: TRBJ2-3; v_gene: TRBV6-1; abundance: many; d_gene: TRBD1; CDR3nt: TGTGCCAGCAGGCCGGGACAGGGGGCATCAGATACGCAGTATTTT; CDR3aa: CASRPGQGASDTQYF
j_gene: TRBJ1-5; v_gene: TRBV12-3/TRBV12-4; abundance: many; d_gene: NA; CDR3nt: TGTGCCAGCATCTACGGACGGCTTAGCAATCAGCCCCAGCATTTT; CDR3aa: CASIYGRLSNQPQHF
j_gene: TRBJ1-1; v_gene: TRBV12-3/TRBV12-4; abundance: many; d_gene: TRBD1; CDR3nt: TGTGCCAGCAGGGGACAGAGCGGCACTGAAGCTTTCTTT; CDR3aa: CASRGQSGTEAFF
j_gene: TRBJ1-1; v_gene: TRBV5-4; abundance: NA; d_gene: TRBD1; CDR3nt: TGTGCCAGCAGCTTGGATCACAGGGGGATTGAGACTGAAGCTTTCTTT; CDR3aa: CASSLDHRGIETEAFF
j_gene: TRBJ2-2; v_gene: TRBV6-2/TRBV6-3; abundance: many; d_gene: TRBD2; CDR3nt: TGTGCCAGCAGTGGTGTAGCGGGAGGAGACGGGGAGCTGTTTTTT; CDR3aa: CASSGVAGGDGELFF
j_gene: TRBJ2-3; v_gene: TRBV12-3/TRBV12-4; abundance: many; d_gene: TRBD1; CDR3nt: TGTGCCAGCAGCCCACAGGGGCCCACAGATACGCAGTATTTT; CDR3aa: CASSPQGPTDTQYF
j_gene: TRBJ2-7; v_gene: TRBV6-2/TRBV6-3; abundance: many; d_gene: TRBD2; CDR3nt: TGTGCCAGCAGCCGGACTAGCGGGAGTTACGAGCAGTACTTC; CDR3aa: CASSRTSGSYEQYF
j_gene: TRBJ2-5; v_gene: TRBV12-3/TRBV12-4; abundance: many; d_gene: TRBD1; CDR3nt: TGTGCCAGCAGTCTCCCGGGACAGCCCCAAGAGACCCAGTACTTC; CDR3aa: CASSLPGQPQETQYF
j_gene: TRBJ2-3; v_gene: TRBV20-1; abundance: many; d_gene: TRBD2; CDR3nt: TGCAGTGCTAGTCCTACGACTAGCGGGAGTTTCGCAGATACGCAGTATTTT; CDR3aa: CSASPTTSGSFADTQYF
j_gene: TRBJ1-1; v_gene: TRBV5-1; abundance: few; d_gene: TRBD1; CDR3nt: TGCGCCAGCAGCTTACAGGGGGCGAAGGCTGAAGCTTTCTTT; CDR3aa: CASSLQGAKAEAFF
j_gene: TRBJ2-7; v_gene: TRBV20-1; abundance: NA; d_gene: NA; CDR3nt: TGCAGTGCTAGAGGAGAAAATGGCTACGAGCAGTACTTC; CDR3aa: CSARGENGYEQYF
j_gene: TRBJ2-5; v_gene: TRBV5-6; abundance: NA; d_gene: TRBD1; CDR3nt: TGTGCCAGCAGCCAAAAACCCACAGGGGGAGAGACCCAGTACTTC; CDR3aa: CASSQKPTGGETQYF
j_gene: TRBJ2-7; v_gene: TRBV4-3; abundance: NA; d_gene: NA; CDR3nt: TGCGCCAGCAGCCAGGGTATCTCCTACGAGCAGTACTTC; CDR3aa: CASSQGISYEQYF
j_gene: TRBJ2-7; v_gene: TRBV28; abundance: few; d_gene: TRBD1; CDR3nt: TGTGCCAGCAGACACAGGGGTTCCCACGAGCAGTACTTC; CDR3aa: CASRHRGSHEQYF
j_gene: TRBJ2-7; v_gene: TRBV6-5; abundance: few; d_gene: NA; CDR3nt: TGTGCCAGCAGTTACGGGACCCATATCTTCTACGAGCAGTACTTC; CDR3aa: CASSYGTHIFYEQYF
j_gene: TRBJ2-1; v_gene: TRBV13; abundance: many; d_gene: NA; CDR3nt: TGTGCCAGCAGCCTGGAGTTTGAGCAGTTCTTC; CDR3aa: CASSLEFEQFF
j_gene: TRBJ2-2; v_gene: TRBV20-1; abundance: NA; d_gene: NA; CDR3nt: TGCAGTGCTAGAGATCGTGGAGCGAACACCGGGGAGCTGTTTTTT; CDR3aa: CSARDRGANTGELFF
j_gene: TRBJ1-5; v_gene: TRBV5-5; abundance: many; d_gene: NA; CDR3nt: TGTGCCACTGGCCGGGTCCTCAATCAGCCCCAGCATTTT; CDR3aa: CATGRVLNQPQHF
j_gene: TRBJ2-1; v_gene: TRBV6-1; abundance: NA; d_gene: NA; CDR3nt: TGTGCCAGCATTGGGTACTTGCGGGCGTTGGAGGACGAGCAGTTCTTC; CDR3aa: CASIGYLRALEDEQFF
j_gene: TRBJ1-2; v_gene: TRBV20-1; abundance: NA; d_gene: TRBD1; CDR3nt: TGCAGCGCCGACAGGGAAGCTTCCTATGGCTACACCTTC; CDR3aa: CSADREASYGYTF
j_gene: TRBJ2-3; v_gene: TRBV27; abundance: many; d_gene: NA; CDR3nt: TGTGCCAGCAGTCCGTATCTTTTTAGCACAGATACGCAGTATTTT; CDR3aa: CASSPYLFSTDTQYF
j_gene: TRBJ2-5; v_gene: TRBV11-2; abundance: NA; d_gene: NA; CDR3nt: TGTGCCAGCAGCTTATTTAGTGGAACCCAAGAGACCCAGTACTTC; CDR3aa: CASSLFSGTQETQYF
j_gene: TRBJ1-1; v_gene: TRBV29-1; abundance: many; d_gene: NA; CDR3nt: TGCAGCGTTGAACAGAGGACCCCGAACACTGAAGCTTTCTTT; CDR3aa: CSVEQRTPNTEAFF
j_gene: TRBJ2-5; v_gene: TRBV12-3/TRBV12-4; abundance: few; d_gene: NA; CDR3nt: TGTGCCAGCAGTTTAATCGGGAGACAGCAAGAGACCCAGTACTTC; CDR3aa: CASSLIGRQQETQYF
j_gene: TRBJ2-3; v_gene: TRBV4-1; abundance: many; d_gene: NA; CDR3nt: TGCGCCAGCAGCCAAGATGCAGTAACAGATACGCAGTATTTT; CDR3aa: CASSQDAVTDTQYF
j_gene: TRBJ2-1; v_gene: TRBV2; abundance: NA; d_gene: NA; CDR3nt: TGTGCCAGCAGTTTGACAGAAACGCTCAATGAGCAGTTCTTC; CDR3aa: CASSLTETLNEQFF
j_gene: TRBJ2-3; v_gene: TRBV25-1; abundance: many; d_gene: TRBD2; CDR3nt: TGTGCCAGCAGTCCCTGGACTAGCGGGGGGCTCACAGATACGCAGTATTTT; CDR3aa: CASSPWTSGGLTDTQYF
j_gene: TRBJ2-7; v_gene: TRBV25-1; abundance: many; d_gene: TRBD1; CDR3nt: TGTGCCAGCAGTGAAGAGGGGGACAGGGGGCGCGGGAGGTCCTACGAGCAGTACTTC; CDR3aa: CASSEEGDRGRGRSYEQYF
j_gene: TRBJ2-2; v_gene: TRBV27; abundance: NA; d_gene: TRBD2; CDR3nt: TGTGCCAGCACCTGGCGGGAGGGGGCCACCGGGGAGCTGTTTTTT; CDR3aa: CASTWREGATGELFF
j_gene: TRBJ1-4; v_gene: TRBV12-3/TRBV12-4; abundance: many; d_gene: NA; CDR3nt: TGTGCCAGCAGTCGAGGACGACGGGATAGTGAAAAACTGTTTTTT; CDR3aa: CASSRGRRDSEKLFF
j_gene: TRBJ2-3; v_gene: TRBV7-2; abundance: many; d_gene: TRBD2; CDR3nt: TGTGCCAGCAGCTTATTGTTTAGCGGGAGTAGCACAGATACGCAGTATTTT; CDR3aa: CASSLLFSGSSTDTQYF
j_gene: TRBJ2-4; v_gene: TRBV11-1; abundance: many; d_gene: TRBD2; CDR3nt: TGTGCCAGCAGCTTAGGGAGCTCGGGAGGGCAAGCCAAAAACATTCAGTACTTC; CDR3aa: CASSLGSSGGQAKNIQYF
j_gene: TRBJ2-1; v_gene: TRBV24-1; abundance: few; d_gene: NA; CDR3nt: TGTGCCACCAGTGATTTGATCCGGAGCTCCTACAATGAGCAGTTCTTC; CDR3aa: CATSDLIRSSYNEQFF
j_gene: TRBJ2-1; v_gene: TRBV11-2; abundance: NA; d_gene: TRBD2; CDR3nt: TGTGCCGGCAGCTTCACCGGGAGGGAGGCCCCTCCCTACAATGAGCAGTTCTTC; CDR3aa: CAGSFTGREAPPYNEQFF
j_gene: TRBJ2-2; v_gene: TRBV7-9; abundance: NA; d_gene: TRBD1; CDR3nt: TGTGCCAGCGGCGGGACAGGGGGAAGTCGGACCGGGGAGCTGTTTTTT; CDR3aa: CASGGTGGSRTGELFF
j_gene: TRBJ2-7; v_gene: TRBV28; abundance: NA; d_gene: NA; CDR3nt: TGTGCCAGCAGTTTAACTCGGGCGGGATACGGCGGCCCCTCCTACGAGCAGTACTTC; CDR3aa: CASSLTRAGYGGPSYEQYF
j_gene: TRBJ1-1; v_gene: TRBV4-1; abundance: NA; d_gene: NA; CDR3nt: TGCGCCAGCAGCCTATCAGGGTCCCCTGAAGCTTTCTTT; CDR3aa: CASSLSGSPEAFF
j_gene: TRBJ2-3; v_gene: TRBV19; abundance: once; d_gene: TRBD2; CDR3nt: TGTGCCAGTAGCCGACTAGCGGGGTTCACAGATACGCAGTATTTT; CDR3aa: CASSRLAGFTDTQYF
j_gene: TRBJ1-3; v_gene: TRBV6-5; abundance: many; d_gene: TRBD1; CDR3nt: TGTGCCAGCAGTTCTAAGGGCCAGGGGGCGCGCGGAAACACCATATATTTT; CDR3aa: CASSSKGQGARGNTIYF
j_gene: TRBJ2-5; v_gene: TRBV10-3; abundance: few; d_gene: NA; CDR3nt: TGTGCCATCAGTCCGGGGTCCCAAGAGACCCAGTACTTC; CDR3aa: CAISPGSQETQYF
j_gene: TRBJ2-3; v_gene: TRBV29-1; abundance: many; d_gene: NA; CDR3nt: TGCAGCGTTAGTTCCCGCGGAGATACGCAGTATTTT; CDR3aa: CSVSSRGDTQYF
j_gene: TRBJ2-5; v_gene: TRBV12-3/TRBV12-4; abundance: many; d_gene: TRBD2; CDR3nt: TGTGCCAGCAGCGGGACTAGTAAAGAGACCCAGTACTTC; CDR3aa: CASSGTSKETQYF
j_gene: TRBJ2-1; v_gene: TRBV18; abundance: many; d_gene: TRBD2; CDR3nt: TGTGCCAGCTCCCCTGGACTAGCGGGGAAGGGCAATGAGCAGTTCTTC; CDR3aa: CASSPGLAGKGNEQFF
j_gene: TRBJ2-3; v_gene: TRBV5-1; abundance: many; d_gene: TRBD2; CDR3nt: TGCGCCAGCAGCCTCCTAGCGGGGAGAGATACGCAGTATTTT; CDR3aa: CASSLLAGRDTQYF
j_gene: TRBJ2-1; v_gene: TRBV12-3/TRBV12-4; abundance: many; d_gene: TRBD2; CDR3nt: TGTGCCAGCAGCTGGGGGACTAGCGGGAGGGCCCCTTTCAATGAGCAGTTCTTC; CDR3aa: CASSWGTSGRAPFNEQFF
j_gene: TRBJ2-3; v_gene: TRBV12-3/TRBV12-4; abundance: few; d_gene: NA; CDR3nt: TGTGCCAGCAGTTCAAGACAGGCGGTCACAGATACGCAGTATTTT; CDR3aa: CASSSRQAVTDTQYF